This paragraph reports one T cell receptor (beta chain). Antigen: not known. Trimming took off 6 bases at V and 0 bases at J, with 11 bases between the two ends. The CDR3 runs to 14 residues. Per the germline V gene, CDR1 is SNHLY and CDR2 is FYNNEI. The sample belongs to a study of cytomegalovirus exposure and HLA in healthy donors. Study-level findings and limits: Among donors in an Asian-associated ancestry cluster, a later analysis reportedly found fewer N-insertions than the approximately 700-donor mean.

PCR used 60 Vbeta primers and 13 Jbeta primers. Some clones are missing from TCRdb's copy, which holds only in-frame ones; the method was immunoSEQ multiplex PCR. The sample lists 200,000 or so clones; 75% to 85% were seen once. The clonotype was recovered from a woman younger than 35 in good health and CMV-seropositive. The V and J genes are TRBV2 and TRBJ1-1, with a tentative D call TRBD1 (6 bases). Sequenced material: PBMCs. This CDR3 is CASSWTDLNTEAFF. The DNA for the CDR3 is TGTGCCAGCAGCTGGACAGACCTGAACACTGAAGCTTTCTTT.